This T cell receptor (beta chain) was observed in a study of low-dose radiotherapy and immunotherapy resistance in tumors. Noted time point: before trial treatment. From germline, CDR1 is MRHNA and CDR2 SNTAGT. This CDR3 has 12 residues. As concerns this clonotype: A read error is the likely source, as a far larger clone sits one nucleotide away.

Primers targeting TRAV and TRBV primed first-strand cDNA, covering alpha and beta chains. A roughly 20-cycle PCR with a constant-region primer and V-primer adapter amplified TCRs. Each CDR3 protein is one row after TCRdb ran MiXCR on the reads. This table has tens of thousands of distinct CDR3 sequences, roughly a sixth appearing once. The material was PBMCs, obtained before treatment. V usage is TRBV6-4 and J usage is TRBJ2-7, with D unclear. The sequence derives from a male donor with prostate cancer. For the CDR3, the DNA is TGTTCCAGCGTATCCCCCATTTACGAGCAGTACTTC. It codes for CSSVSPIYEQYF.